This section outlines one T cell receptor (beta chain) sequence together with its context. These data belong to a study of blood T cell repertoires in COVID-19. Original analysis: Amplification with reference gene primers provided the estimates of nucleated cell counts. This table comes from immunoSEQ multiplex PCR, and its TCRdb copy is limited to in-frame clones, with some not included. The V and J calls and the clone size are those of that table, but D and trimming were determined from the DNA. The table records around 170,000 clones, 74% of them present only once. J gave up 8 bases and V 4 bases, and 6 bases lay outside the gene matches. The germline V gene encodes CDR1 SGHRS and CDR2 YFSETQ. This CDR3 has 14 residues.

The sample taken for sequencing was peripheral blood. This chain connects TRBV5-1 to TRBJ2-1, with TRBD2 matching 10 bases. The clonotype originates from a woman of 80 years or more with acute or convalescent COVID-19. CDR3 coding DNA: TGCGCCAGCAGCCGAGGGACTAGCGACTATGAGCAGTTCTTC. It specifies CASSRGTSDYEQFF.